Presented here are 5 T cell receptor beta chains from one specimen sequenced in a study of regulatory T cells in long-lasting Graves disease. Time point noted: newly diagnosed GD, antithyroid drugs for less than 3 months. With RNA extracted from PBMCs as input, the TCR library was made. Researchers made TCR beta libraries by using iRepertoire HTBI primers and running Arm-PCR on CDR3 regions. TCRdb re-called the multiplex PCR reads with MiXCR, one entry per CDR3 protein. The table lists roughly 500,000 distinct CDR3 sequences, roughly 13% of them singletons, with roughly 10% in the top ten. The same sample was also studied in work on T cells in Graves' hyperthyroidism and ophthalmopathy.

The specimen comprised peripheral blood mononuclear cells (PBMCs), sampled at new diagnosis, from a patient treated with antithyroid drugs. These receptors were collected from a man aged 30 to 39 with Graves disease.

This clonotype was observed a few times. This rearrangement joins TRBV4-2 to TRBJ2-5, with TRBD2 identical over 9 bases. The V gene's germline CDR1 is LGHNA and CDR2 YNFKEQ. With 0 bases clipped from V and 2 bases from J, the junction kept 7 bases outside the gene matches. There are 17 residues in the CDR3. The CDR3 sequence: CASSQESALAGQETQYF. CDR3 nucleotides: TGTGCCAGCAGCCAAGAATCGGCGCTAGCGGGACAAGAGACCCAGTACTTC.

This clonotype came up many times. V gene TRBV28 combines with J gene TRBJ2-1; 11 bases match TRBD2. The CDR3 runs 16 residues. Germline V gives CDR1 MDHEN, CDR2 SYDVKM. V was clipped by 2 bases and J by 4 bases; unmatched bases: 4. The CDR3 DNA follows: TGTGCCAGCAGTTTAAGGGGACTAGCGGTTTACAATGAGCAGTTCTTC. Translated, it gives CASSLRGLAVYNEQFF. Based on the CDR3 plus reference TRBV28 and TRBJ2-1, the full variable domain is DVKVTQSSRYLVKRTGEKVFLECVQDMDHENMFWYRQDPGLGLRLIYFSYDVKMKEKGDIPEGYSVSREKKERFSLILESASTNQTSMYLCASSLRGLAVYNEQFFGPGTRLTVL.

This chain connects TRBV30 to TRBJ2-1; D unresolved. CDR1 and CDR2 (germline): GTSNPN, SVGIG (reference sequence). Trimming left V 1 base short and J 5 bases short, with 3 bases between. The CDR3 totals 11 residues. Here the CDR3 reads CAWSAHNEQFF. In DNA, the CDR3 is TGTGCCTGGAGTGCCCACAATGAGCAGTTCTTC.

This clonotype was recorded at least ten times. V usage is TRBV12-5 and J usage is TRBJ2-2; TRBD1 matches 8 bases. Germline CDR1 is LGHNT and CDR2 is FRNRAP. The J segment lost 3 bases and the V segment lost 6 bases, leaving 9 bases of the junction unmatched. The CDR3 spans 16 residues. As DNA, the CDR3 is TGTGCTAGTGGCCCACCCGGGACAGGATACACCGGGGAGCTGTTTTTT. This sequence encodes CASGPPGTGYTGELFF.

This clonotype was observed at least ten times. The chain recombines TRBV12-3 or TRBV12-4 with TRBJ1-6; maybe TRBD1 (6 bases). V dropped 6 bases and J dropped 10 bases, with 13 bases sitting between them. This CDR3 has 13 residues. The CDR3 region has the DNA TGTGCCAGCAGCCCCCGACAGGTATCACCCCTCCACTTT. Protein sequence: CASSPRQVSPLHF.